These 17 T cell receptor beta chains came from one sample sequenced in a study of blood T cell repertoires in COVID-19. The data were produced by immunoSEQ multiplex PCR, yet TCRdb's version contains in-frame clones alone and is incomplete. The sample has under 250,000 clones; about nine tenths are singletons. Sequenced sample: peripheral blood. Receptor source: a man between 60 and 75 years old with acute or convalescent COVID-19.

The CDR3, as DNA: TGTGCCAGCAGCCGTCTTACAGATACGCAGTATTTT. Translation: CASSRLTDTQYF. The V gene is TRBV3-1 (or the pseudogene TRBV3-2), the J gene TRBJ2-3, with unresolved D. The V gene's germline CDR1 is LGHDT and CDR2 YNNKEL (reference sequence). CDR3 size: 12 residues. V lost 4 bases and J 3 bases, leaving 5 bases between the germline ends.

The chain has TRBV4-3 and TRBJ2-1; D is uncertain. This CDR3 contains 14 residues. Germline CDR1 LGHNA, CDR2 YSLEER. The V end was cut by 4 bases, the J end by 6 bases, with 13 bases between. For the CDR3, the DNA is TGCGCCAGCAGCCCCGAACTGAGAGTCAATGAGCAGTTCTTC. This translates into CASSPELRVNEQFF.

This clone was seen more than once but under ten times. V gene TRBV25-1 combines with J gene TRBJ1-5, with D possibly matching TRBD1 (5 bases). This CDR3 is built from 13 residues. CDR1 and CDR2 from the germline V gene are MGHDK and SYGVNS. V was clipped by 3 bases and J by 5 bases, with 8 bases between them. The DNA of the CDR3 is TGTGCCAGCAGTGACAGGGAGGATCAGCCCCAGCATTTT. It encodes CASSDREDQPQHF.

The CDR3, as DNA: TGTGCCAGCAGTTGGGAACGCGGACAGGGAAGTCGGGCTTTCTTT. Its translation: CASSWERGQGSRAFF. The chain carries TRBV28 and TRBJ1-1; 8 positions match TRBD1. Trimming at V came to 4 bases and at J to 11 bases, leaving 15 bases not matched to a gene. The CDR3 has 15 amino acids. Germline CDR1 and CDR2: MDHEN and SYDVKM. The complete variable domain, with remaining parts taken from reference TRBV28 and TRBJ1-1, reads DVKVTQSSRYLVKRTGEKVFLECVQDMDHENMFWYRQDPGLGLRLIYFSYDVKMKEKGDIPEGYSVSREKKERFSLILESASTNQTSMYLCASSWERGQGSRAFFGQGTRLTVV.

CDR3 in DNA: TGTGCCAGCAGCGTCACAACCGACCCGGGCTATGGCTACACCTTC. Protein: CASSVTTDPGYGYTF. The chain has TRBV9 and TRBJ1-2, with D uncertain. There are 15 residues in the CDR3. Trimming removed 2 bases at V and 4 bases at J, with 15 bases between. CDR1 and CDR2 (germline): SGDLS, YYNGEE.

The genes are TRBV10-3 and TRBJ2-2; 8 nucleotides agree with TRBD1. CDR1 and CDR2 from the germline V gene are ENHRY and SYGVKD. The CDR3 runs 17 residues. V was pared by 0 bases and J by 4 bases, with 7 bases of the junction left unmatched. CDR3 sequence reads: CAISESAGGAGTGELFF. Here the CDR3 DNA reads TGTGCCATCAGTGAGTCGGCAGGGGGCGCAGGCACCGGGGAGCTGTTTTTT.

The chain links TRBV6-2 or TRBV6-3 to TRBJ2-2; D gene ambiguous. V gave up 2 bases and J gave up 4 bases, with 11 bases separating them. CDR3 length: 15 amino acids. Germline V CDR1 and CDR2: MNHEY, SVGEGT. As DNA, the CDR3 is TGTGCCAGCAGTTACGGCCAGGTCGCCACCGGGGAGCTGTTTTTT. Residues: CASSYGQVATGELFF.

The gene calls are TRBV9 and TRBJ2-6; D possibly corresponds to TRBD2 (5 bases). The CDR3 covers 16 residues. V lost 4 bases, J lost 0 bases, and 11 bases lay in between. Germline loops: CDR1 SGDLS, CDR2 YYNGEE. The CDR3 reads CASSPRRRSGANVLTF. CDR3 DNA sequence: TGTGCCAGCAGCCCCCGGAGGCGCTCTGGGGCCAACGTCCTGACTTTC.

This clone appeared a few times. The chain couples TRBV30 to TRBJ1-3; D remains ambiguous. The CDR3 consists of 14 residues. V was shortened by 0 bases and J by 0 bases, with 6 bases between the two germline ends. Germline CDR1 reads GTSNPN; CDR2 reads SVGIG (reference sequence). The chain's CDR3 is CAWSVTNSGNTIYF. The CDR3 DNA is TGTGCCTGGAGTGTAACAAACTCTGGAAACACCATATATTTT.

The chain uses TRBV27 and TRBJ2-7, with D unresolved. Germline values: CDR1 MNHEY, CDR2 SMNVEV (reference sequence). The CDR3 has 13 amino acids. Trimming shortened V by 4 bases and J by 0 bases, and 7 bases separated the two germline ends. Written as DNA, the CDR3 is TGTGCCAGCAGTTGGCAGGCCTCCTACGAGCAGTACTTC. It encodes CASSWQASYEQYF.

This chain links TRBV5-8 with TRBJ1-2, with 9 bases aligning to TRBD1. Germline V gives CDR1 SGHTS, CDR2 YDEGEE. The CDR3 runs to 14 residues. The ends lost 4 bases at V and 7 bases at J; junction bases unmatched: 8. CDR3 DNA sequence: TGTGCCAGCAGCAGGGGACAGGGCCATACTGGCTACACCTTC. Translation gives CASSRGQGHTGYTF.

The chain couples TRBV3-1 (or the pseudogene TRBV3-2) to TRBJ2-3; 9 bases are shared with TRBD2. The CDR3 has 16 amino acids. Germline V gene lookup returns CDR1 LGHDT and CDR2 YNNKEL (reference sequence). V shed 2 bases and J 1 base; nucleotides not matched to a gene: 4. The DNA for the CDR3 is TGTGCCAGCAGCCAACGACTAGCGGACCGCACAGATACGCAGTATTTT. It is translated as CASSQRLADRTDTQYF.

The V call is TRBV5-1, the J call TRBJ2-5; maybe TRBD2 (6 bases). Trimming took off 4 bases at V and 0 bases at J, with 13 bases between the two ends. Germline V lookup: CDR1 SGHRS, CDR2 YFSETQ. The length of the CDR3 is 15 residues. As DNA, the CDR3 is TGCGCCAGCAGCCCGGCGGGATCCAACCAAGAGACCCAGTACTTC. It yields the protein CASSPAGSNQETQYF.

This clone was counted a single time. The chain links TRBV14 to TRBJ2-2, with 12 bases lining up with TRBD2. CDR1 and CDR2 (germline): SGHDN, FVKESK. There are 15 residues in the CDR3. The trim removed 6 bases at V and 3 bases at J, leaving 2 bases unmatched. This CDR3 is CASSRTSGDTGELFF. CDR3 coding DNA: TGTGCCAGCAGTCGGACTAGCGGGGACACCGGGGAGCTGTTTTTT.

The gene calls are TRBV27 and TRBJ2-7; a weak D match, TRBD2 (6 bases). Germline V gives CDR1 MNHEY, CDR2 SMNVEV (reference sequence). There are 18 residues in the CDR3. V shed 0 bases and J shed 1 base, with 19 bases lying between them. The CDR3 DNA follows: TGTGCCAGCAGTTTATCGGGGGGAGGCGGGACCTCATCCTACGAGCAGTACTTC. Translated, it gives CASSLSGGGGTSSYEQYF.

CDR3 bases: TGTGCCAGCAGCCAAGATGTAGACTTGAACACTGAAGCTTTCTTT. It translates to CASSQDVDLNTEAFF. The chain recombines TRBV4-2 with TRBJ1-1; D gene ambiguous. This CDR3 is 15 amino acids long. The germline V gene has CDR1 LGHNA and CDR2 YNFKEQ. V was shortened by 0 bases and J by 0 bases, with 8 bases between the two germline ends.

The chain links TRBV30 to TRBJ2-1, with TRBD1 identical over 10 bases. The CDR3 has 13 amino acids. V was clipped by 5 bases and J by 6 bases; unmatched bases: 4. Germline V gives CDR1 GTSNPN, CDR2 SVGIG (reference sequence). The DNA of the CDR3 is TGTGCCTGGGCCTGGGACAGGGGCAATGAGCAGTTCTTC. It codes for CAWAWDRGNEQFF.